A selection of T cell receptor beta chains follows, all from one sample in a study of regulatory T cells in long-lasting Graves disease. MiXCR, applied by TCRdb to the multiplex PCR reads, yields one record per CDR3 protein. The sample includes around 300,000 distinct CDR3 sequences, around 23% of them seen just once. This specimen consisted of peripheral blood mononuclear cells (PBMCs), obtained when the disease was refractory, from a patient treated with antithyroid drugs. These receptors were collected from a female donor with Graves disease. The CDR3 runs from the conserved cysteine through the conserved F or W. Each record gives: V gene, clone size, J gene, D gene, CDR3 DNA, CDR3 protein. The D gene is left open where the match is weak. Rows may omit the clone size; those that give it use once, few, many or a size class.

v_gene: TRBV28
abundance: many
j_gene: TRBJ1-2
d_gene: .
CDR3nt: TGTGCCAGCAGTTTATCGACAGGTAGCCGCTATGGCTACACCTTC
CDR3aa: CASSLSTGSRYGYTF

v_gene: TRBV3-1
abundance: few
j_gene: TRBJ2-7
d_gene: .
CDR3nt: TGTGCCAGCAGCCTAGACCCGAACACAGAAAACGAGCAGTACTTC
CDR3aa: CASSLDPNTENEQYF

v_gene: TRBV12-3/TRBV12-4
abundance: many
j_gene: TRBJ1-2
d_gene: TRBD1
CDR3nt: TGTGCCAGCAGCAGCCGGGACAGGGAGCGGGGCTACACCTTC
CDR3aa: CASSSRDRERGYTF

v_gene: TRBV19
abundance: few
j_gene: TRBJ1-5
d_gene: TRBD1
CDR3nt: TGTGCCAGTAGTATCGACAGGGATCAGCCCCAGCATTTT
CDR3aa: CASSIDRDQPQHF

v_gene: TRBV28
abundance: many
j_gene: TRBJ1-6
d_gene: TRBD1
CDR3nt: TGTGCCAGCAGTTTTCAGGGGGCTTCCTATAATTCACCCCTCCACTTT
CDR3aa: CASSFQGASYNSPLHF

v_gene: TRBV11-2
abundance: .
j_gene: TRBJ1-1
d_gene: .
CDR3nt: TGTGCCAGCAGCTTAGATAGCGGTCAGGAAGCTTTCTTT
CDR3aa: CASSLDSGQEAFF

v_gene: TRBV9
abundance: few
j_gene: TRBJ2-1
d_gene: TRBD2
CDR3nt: TGTGCCAGCAGCGCACTAGCGGGAGAGGCCTACAATGAGCAGTTCTTC
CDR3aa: CASSALAGEAYNEQFF

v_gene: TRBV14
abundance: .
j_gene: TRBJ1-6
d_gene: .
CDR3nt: TGTGCCAGCAGCCACACGGGCCCGCCCCTCCACTTT
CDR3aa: CASSHTGPPLHF

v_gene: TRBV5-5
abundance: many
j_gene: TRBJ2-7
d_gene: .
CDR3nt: TGTGCCAGCAGCTTGTATGGAGGGAGCTCCTACGAGCAGTACTTC
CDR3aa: CASSLYGGSSYEQYF

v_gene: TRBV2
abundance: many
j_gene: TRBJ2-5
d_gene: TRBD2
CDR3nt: TGTGCCAGCGGGAGGGCAGCGTACCAAGAGACCCAGTACTTC
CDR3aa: CASGRAAYQETQYF

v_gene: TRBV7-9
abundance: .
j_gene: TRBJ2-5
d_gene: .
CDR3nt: TGTGCCAGCAGCTTTTATTCGGGGTCCCAAGAGACCCAGTACTTC
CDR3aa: CASSFYSGSQETQYF

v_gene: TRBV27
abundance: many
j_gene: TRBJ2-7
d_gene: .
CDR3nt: TGTGCCAGCAGCTTAGTGGGACGCGAGCAGTACTTC
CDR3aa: CASSLVGREQYF

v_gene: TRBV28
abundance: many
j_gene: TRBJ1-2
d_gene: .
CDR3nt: TGTGCCAGCAGACCCTTGTCCGGCGGGTCAGGGGAATATGGCTACACCTTC
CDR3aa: CASRPLSGGSGEYGYTF

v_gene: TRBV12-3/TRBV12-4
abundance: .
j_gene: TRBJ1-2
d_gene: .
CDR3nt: TGTGCCAGCAGTTTCGTTGGGGCAGGGGAAGTAGCCCCCGGGGGCTACACCTTC
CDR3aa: CASSFVGAGEVAPGGYTF